This T cell receptor (beta chain) was identified in a study of spatial heterogeneity in lung cancer. In the study overall: Beta-chain sequences were consistently detected more often than alpha-chain sequences. Every unique TCR and UMI combination, on average, appeared more than ten times in raw reads.

J was trimmed by 6 bases and V by 5 bases; bases with no gene match: 12. The V gene's germline CDR1 is SEHNR and CDR2 FQNEAQ (reference sequence). This CDR3 spans 16 amino acids. This clonotype was recorded a few times. Antigen specificity is unknown. As for time point: sample taken at primary tumor resection. There were 72 donors, all of them untreated patients with early-stage non-small cell lung cancer. Study conclusions and caveats: Among blood samples, ubiquitous expanded tumor TCRs appeared more at resection than at follow-up.

TCRdb itself ran the 5' RACE reads through MiXCR, one entry per CDR3 protein. The top ten hold 6.5% to 8.5% of the sample, which has tens of thousands of distinct CDR3 sequences, roughly 8% seen once. This TCR was recovered from a male donor with early-stage non-small cell lung cancer. Sequencing used PBMCs, obtained at surgery. The chain links TRBV7-9 to TRBJ2-1; 8 positions agree with TRBD2. The CDR3 here is CASSGKGLVISNEQFF. CDR3 in DNA: TGTGCCAGCAGCGGCAAGGGACTAGTAATCTCCAATGAGCAGTTCTTC.